The entry below gives a single TCR beta chain sequence along with its context. As yet, its antigen is unknown. V was cut by 0 bases and J by 6 bases, with 13 bases left in between. Germline V gives CDR1 SGHDT, CDR2 YYEEEE. The CDR3 covers 14 residues. Sequencing used immunoSEQ multiplex PCR; TCRdb keeps in-frame clones, though not all of them. The repertoire holds roughly 180,000 clones, with 80% to 95% as singletons. This entry belongs to a study of T cell responses to AZD1222 COVID-19 vaccine. Broader study findings: Clonal diversity was possibly underestimated, and white British individuals and females predominated among donors. Seropositive at baseline were only six AZD1222 recipients.

The source material was peripheral blood, sampled 28 days after the second AZD1222 dose. The rearrangement joins TRBV5-6 to TRBJ2-7, with a tentative D call TRBD2 (6 bases). The TCR originated in an adult who received the AZD1222 COVID-19 vaccine. The CDR3 is CASSLDRGKSEQYF. CDR3 nucleotides: TGTGCCAGCAGCTTGGATCGGGGGAAATCCGAGCAGTACTTC.